This record looks at one TCR beta chain sequence and its context. What it binds is not known. The record originates from a study of vaccination effects on CD4 cells after COVID-19. The study, taken as a whole, reports: In healthy vaccinees, only 1 of 255 vaccine-induced clones cross-reacted with common cold coronaviruses.

V was pared by 2 bases and J by 9 bases, with 8 bases between. Germline V gene data show CDR1 as MGHDK and CDR2 as SYGVNS. This CDR3 is 13 amino acids long. Peptide-pool stimulation followed by sequencing identified expanded antigen-specific CD4+ clonotypes in the ViraFEST assay. Researchers isolated CD4+ T cells once roughly nine days of culture had elapsed. Participants completed two doses of the BNT162b2 or mRNA-1273 vaccine. Cultures of under 2.5 million PBMC per well contained about 11 IU/ml IL-2 plus 10 ug/ml peptides. The repertoire was sequenced with immunoSEQ multiplex PCR; TCRdb's copy has only in-frame clones and lacks some. The sample lists some 23,000 clones; around 77% were seen once.

The rearrangement joins TRBV25-1 to TRBJ1-6; D call uncertain. The specimen was CD4+ T cells from PBMCs cultured with HCoV-229E spike peptides, collected after COVID-19 vaccination. This receptor was taken from a human donor who received a COVID-19 vaccine. The CDR3 sequence: CASSEEGSSPLHF. The CDR3, as DNA: TGTGCCAGCAGTGAAGAGGGTTCTTCACCCCTCCACTTT.